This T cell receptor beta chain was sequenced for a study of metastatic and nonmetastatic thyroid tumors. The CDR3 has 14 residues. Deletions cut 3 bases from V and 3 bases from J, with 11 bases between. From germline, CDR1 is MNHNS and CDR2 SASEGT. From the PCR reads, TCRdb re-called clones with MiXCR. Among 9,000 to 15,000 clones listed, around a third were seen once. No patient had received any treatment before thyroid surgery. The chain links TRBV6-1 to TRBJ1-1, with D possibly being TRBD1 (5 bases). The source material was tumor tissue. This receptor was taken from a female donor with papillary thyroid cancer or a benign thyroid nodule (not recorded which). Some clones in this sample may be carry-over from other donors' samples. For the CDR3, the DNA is TGTGCCAGCAGTGAGCTGGGGCAGGACACTGAAGCTTTCTTT. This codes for CASSELGQDTEAFF.